Listed below are T cell receptor beta chains from one sample, sequenced in a study of a mutant IDH1 vaccine in newly diagnosed glioma. These receptors lack a known antigen. Assay used: immunoSEQ multiplex PCR; TCRdb lists only in-frame clones, some missing. Here the sample spans about 50,000 clones, 70% to 85% being singletons. This specimen consisted of PBMCs, obtained from a glioma patient whose treatment included an IDH1 peptide vaccine. The receptors were gathered from a woman in her twenties or thirties with glioma. Some clones in this sample may be carry-over from other donors' samples. Both conserved end residues are part of each CDR3. The order of the fields is D gene, V gene, J gene, clone size, CDR3 protein, CDR3 DNA. The D gene is left open where the match is weak. The size entry is marked missing in some rows and otherwise reads once, few, many or a size class.

D: TRBD1
V: TRBV29-1
J: TRBJ2-7
size: -
CDR3: CSVVRDRAPYEQYF
DNA: TGCAGCGTTGTCCGGGACAGGGCCCCCTACGAGCAGTACTTC

D: -
V: TRBV11-2
J: TRBJ1-2
size: -
CDR3: CASSSDQGAYGYTF
DNA: TGTGCCAGCAGCTCGGACCAGGGAGCCTATGGCTACACCTTC

D: -
V: TRBV7-8
J: TRBJ2-6
size: -
CDR3: CASSLGGLGANVLTF
DNA: TGTGCCAGCAGCTTAGGAGGGCTCGGGGCCAACGTCCTGACTTTC

D: -
V: TRBV15
J: TRBJ2-2
size: -
CDR3: CATSRGRGPSNTGELFF
DNA: TGTGCCACCAGCAGAGGCCGGGGACCGTCGAACACCGGGGAGCTGTTTTTT

D: TRBD1
V: TRBV5-1
J: TRBJ1-1
size: -
CDR3: CASSLTLTGGGTEAFF
DNA: TGCGCCAGCAGCTTGACCCTGACAGGGGGCGGAACTGAAGCTTTCTTT

D: TRBD1
V: TRBV6-1
J: TRBJ2-7
size: -
CDR3: CASIWTGAYEQYF
DNA: TGTGCCAGCATTTGGACAGGTGCCTACGAGCAGTACTTC

D: -
V: TRBV29-1
J: TRBJ1-1
size: -
CDR3: CSVSQNTEAFF
DNA: TGCAGCGTTTCCCAGAACACTGAAGCTTTCTTT

D: -
V: TRBV5-6
J: TRBJ1-1
size: -
CDR3: CASSPWVGTEAFF
DNA: TGTGCCAGCAGCCCCTGGGTTGGCACTGAAGCTTTCTTT

D: -
V: TRBV18
J: TRBJ2-7
size: -
CDR3: CASSPRARYEQYF
DNA: TGTGCCAGCTCACCAAGGGCCCGCTACGAGCAGTACTTC

D: -
V: TRBV6-1
J: TRBJ2-7
size: -
CDR3: CASILGGGNYEQYF
DNA: TGTGCCAGCATCTTAGGAGGAGGGAACTACGAGCAGTACTTC

D: -
V: TRBV5-5
J: TRBJ2-5
size: once
CDR3: CASTLGATQETQYF
DNA: TGTGCCAGCACCTTAGGGGCTACCCAAGAGACCCAGTACTTC

D: -
V: TRBV14
J: TRBJ1-1
size: few
CDR3: CASSLLPGGGERPEAFF
DNA: TGTGCCAGCAGCCTACTTCCCGGCGGGGGGGAGCGTCCTGAAGCTTTCTTT

D: -
V: TRBV10-2
J: TRBJ2-1
size: -
CDR3: CATHGPNNEQFF
DNA: TGCGCCACCCATGGCCCTAACAATGAGCAGTTCTTC

D: -
V: TRBV13
J: TRBJ2-1
size: -
CDR3: CASSSRAYNEQFF
DNA: TGTGCCAGCAGCTCCAGGGCCTACAATGAGCAGTTCTTC

D: TRBD2
V: TRBV9
J: TRBJ2-1
size: -
CDR3: CASSVETSGRNEQFF
DNA: TGTGCCAGCAGCGTAGAGACTAGCGGGAGGAATGAGCAGTTCTTC